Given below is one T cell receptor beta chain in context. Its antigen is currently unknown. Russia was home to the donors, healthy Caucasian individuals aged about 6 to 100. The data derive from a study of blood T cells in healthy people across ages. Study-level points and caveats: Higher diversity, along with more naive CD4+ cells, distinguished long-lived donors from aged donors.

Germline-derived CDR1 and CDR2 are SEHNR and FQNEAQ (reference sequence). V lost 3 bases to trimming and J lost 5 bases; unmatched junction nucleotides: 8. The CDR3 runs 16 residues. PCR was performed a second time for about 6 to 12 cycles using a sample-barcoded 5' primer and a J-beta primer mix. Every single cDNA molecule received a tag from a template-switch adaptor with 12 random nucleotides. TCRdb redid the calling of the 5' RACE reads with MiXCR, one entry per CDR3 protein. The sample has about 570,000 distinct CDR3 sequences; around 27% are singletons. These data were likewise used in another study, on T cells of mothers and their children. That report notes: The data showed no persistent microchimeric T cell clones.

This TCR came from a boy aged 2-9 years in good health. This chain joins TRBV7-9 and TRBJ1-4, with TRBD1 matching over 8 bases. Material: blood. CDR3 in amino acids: CASSLGRGRLNEKLFF. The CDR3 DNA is TGTGCCAGCAGCTTGGGCAGGGGGCGCCTAAATGAAAAACTGTTTTTT.